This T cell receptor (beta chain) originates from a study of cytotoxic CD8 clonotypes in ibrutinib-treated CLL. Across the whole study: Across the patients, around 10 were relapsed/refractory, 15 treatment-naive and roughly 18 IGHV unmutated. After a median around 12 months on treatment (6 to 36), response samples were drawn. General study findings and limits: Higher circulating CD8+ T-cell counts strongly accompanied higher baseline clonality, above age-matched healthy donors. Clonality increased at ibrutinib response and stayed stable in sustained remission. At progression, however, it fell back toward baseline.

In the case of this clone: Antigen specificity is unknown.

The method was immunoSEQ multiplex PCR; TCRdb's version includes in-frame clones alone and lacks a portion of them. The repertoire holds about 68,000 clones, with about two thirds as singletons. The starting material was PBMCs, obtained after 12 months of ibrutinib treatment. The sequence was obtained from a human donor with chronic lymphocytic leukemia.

The CDR3 is CASSHPNRNTIYF. The CDR3 DNA reads TGCGCCAGCAGCCATCCGAACAGGAACACCATATATTTT. This chain connects TRBV4-1 to TRBJ1-3; a possible D gene is TRBD1 (5 bases). The CDR3 contains 13 residues. CDR1 and CDR2 (germline): MGHRA, YSYEKL. The V end lost 3 bases, the J end lost 7 bases, and 10 bases lay between the germline ends.